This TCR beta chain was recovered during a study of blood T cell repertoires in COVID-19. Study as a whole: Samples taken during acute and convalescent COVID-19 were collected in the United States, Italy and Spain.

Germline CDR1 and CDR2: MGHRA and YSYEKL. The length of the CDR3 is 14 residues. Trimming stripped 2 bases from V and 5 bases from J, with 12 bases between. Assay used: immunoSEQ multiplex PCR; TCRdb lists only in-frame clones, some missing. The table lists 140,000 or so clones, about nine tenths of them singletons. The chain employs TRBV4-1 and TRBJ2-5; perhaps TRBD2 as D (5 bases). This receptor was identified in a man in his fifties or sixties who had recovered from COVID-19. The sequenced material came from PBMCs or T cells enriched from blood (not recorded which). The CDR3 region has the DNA TGCGCCAGCAGCCAACCTCTAGCACCTGAGACCCAGTACTTC. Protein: CASSQPLAPETQYF.